This TCR beta chain was recorded in a study of blood T cell repertoires in COVID-19. As for the study in general: Spain, Italy and the United States supplied samples that represented acute and convalescent COVID-19. The analysed material was cDNA or gDNA that came from T cells, B-cell-depleted T cells, or PBMCs.

This CDR3 spans 17 amino acids. Germline V gene data show CDR1 as MNHNY and CDR2 as SVGAGI (reference sequence). Trimming cost V 5 bases and J 4 bases; bases outside gene matches: 14. Per the original methods: Estimation of nucleated cell counts was performed using reference gene primer amplification. The table came from immunoSEQ multiplex PCR; TCRdb's copy has only in-frame clones and leaves some out. That table gives V, J and clone size, and the DNA gave D and trimming. Of some 240,000 clones listed, roughly four fifths were seen once; the top ten hold 6% to 8%. In Seattle, patients joined the study during active infection and were tracked longitudinally. This clone was counted a single time.

The sample comprised peripheral blood. The TCR comes from a woman of 80 years or more with COVID-19, enrolled during active disease. This chain links TRBV6-6 with TRBJ1-3; the match to TRBD1 covers 7 bases. The CDR3 sequence is CASSRLRGLIRGNTIYF. The DNA for the CDR3 is TGTGCCAGCAGTCGATTAAGGGGGCTGATAAGAGGAAACACCATATATTTT.